The 3 T cell receptor beta chains below all came from one sample that was sequenced in a study of OX40 agonist ivuxolimab in advanced cancers. Profiling relied on immunoSEQ multiplex PCR, and the TCRdb table lists in-frame clones only, not all of them. This sample has approximately 69,000 clones, with approximately 90% found just once. The specimen was CD4+ or CD8+ T cells sorted from blood, collected in a trial of the OX40 agonist ivuxolimab. Receptors were obtained from an adult with an advanced solid tumor such as melanoma, head and neck, liver or kidney cancer.

The chain carries TRBV12-5 and TRBJ2-7; 10 bases align to TRBD1. The CDR3 contains 18 residues. J was trimmed by 2 bases and V by 6 bases; bases with no gene match: 16. Germline-derived CDR1 and CDR2 are LGHNT and FRNRAP. For the CDR3, the DNA is TGTGCTAGTGGCCGACAACCTGCTTTGGGACAGGGGCCCTACGAGCAGTACTTC. This encodes CASGRQPALGQGPYEQYF.

The V and J genes are TRBV5-3 and TRBJ2-1, with TRBD2 identical over 10 bases. TRBV5-3 has ORF status, its function being uncertain. The CDR3 runs 17 residues. Trimming removed 1 base from V and 8 bases from J; junction bases left unmatched: 12. The CDR3 loop reads CARSLCLAGAVLDEQFF. In nucleotides, the CDR3 is TGTGCCAGAAGCTTGTGTCTAGCGGGAGCGGTGTTGGATGAGCAGTTCTTC.

The V gene is TRBV6-6, the J gene TRBJ2-1, with D unclear. The CDR3 is 16 residues long. The germline V and J ends were trimmed by 2 bases and 4 bases, with 15 bases remaining between them. Germline V gene lookup returns CDR1 MNHNY and CDR2 SVGAGI (reference sequence). DNA for the CDR3: TGTGCCAGCAGTTACAGCTGGGGAAGCATATACAATGAGCAGTTCTTC. This translates into CASSYSWGSIYNEQFF.